This T cell receptor (beta chain) was profiled in a study of blood T cell repertoires in COVID-19. The V gene lost 2 bases and the J gene lost 1 base, with 11 bases spanning the gap. The CDR3 spans 15 residues. Germline lookup yields CDR1 MGHDK and CDR2 SYGVNS. As handled by the study authors: Scientists estimated how many nucleated cells there were by amplifying reference gene primers. The repertoire was sequenced with immunoSEQ multiplex PCR; TCRdb's copy has only in-frame clones and lacks some. For V, J and clone size, that table is used; D and trimming come from the DNA. This table holds approximately 110,000 clones, around 76% found once.

The clonotype comes from a woman aged 70-85 years with acute or convalescent COVID-19. The specimen was peripheral blood. V gene TRBV25-1 combines with J gene TRBJ1-2; D uncertain. CDR3: CASSEPSGDNYGYTF. The CDR3 bases are TGTGCCAGCAGTGAACCTTCCGGGGATAACTATGGCTACACCTTC.